Listed here are 24 T cell receptor beta chains from one sample, sequenced in a study of T cells in Graves' hyperthyroidism and ophthalmopathy. TCR beta CDR3 region amplification was performed from RNA transcripts. An initial round of RT-PCR targeting the TCR CDR3 relied on the HTBI primer set. In TCRdb, the multiplex PCR reads were re-called with MiXCR into one record per CDR3 protein. The repertoire consists of under 350,000 distinct CDR3 sequences, with around 13% occurring once and the leading ten covering 7.9%. Sequencing was carried out using blood. The origin of the receptors is a woman aged 40 to 49 with Graves' hyperthyroidism.

This clonotype came up many times. The chain recombines TRBV20-1 with TRBJ2-3; D uncertain. The germline V gene has CDR1 DFQATT and CDR2 SNEGSKA (reference sequence). The V and J ends lost 3 bases and 2 bases respectively, with 9 bases between them. CDR3 size: 13 residues. CDR3 region: CSASALDTDTQYF. CDR3 nucleotide sequence: TGCAGTGCTAGTGCCCTTGACACAGATACGCAGTATTTT.

This clonotype was counted only a few times. The genes are TRBV11-2 and TRBJ2-7; the match to TRBD2 covers 11 bases. Trimming cost V 3 bases and J 2 bases; bases outside gene matches: 3. Looked up from germline, CDR1 is SGHAT and CDR2 is FQNNGV. This CDR3 spans 15 amino acids. The CDR3 sequence is CASSFTSGSAYEQYF. CDR3 nucleotide sequence: TGTGCCAGCAGCTTTACTAGCGGGAGCGCCTACGAGCAGTACTTC.

There are many counts of this clonotype. This chain uses TRBV29-1 with TRBJ1-2; perhaps TRBD1 as D (6 bases). The CDR3 covers 13 residues. From germline, CDR1 is SQVTM and CDR2 ANQGSEA. V lost 8 bases to trimming and J lost 4 bases, with 17 bases between them. The CDR3 is CSSGGGQSYGYTF. The CDR3 DNA follows: TGCAGCTCCGGGGGGGGCCAGAGCTATGGCTACACCTTC.

A single count supports this clonotype. The chain couples TRBV2 to TRBJ2-3; no clear D. Per the germline V gene, CDR1 is SNHLY and CDR2 is FYNNEI. CDR3 length: 14 amino acids. The V end was cut by 6 bases, the J end by 4 bases, with 14 bases between. The CDR3 DNA sequence: TGTGCCAGCAGGACCTCTAAGGCCGCAGATACGCAGTATTTT. Translated: CASRTSKAADTQYF.

The sample holds many counts of this clonotype. The chain is built from TRBV11-2 and TRBJ2-5, with a weak D call TRBD2 (5 bases). This CDR3 is built from 13 residues. Germline CDR1 SGHAT, CDR2 FQNNGV. V lost 1 base to trimming and J lost 5 bases, with 8 bases between them. The CDR3: CASSLVRGETQYF. DNA of the CDR3: TGTGCCAGCAGCTTAGTACGCGGGGAGACCCAGTACTTC.

Many counts were recorded for this clonotype. The CDR3 reads CASSLSGGSTDTQYF. Here the CDR3 DNA reads TGTGCCAGCAGTTTATCTGGCGGGAGCACAGATACGCAGTATTTT. The chain couples TRBV27 to TRBJ2-3, with TRBD2 as a possible D gene (5 bases). CDR3 length equals 15 residues. Germline CDR1 is MNHEY and CDR2 is SMNVEV (reference sequence). V shed 0 bases and J shed 0 bases, with 7 bases lying between them.

This chain uses TRBV2 with TRBJ1-3; D unclear. Trimming left V 2 bases short and J 0 bases short, with 11 bases between. CDR1 and CDR2 from the germline V gene are SNHLY and FYNNEI. This CDR3 region has 16 residues. The CDR3 loop reads CASSERPVSSGNTIYF. CDR3 in DNA: TGTGCCAGCAGTGAAAGGCCCGTAAGCTCTGGAAACACCATATATTTT.

Many counts were recorded for this clonotype. The CDR3 is CASRVPGQPQHF. The CDR3 coding sequence is TGTGCCAGCAGAGTTCCGGGTCAGCCCCAGCATTTT. The rearrangement joins TRBV28 to TRBJ1-5; no firm D call. The germline V and J ends were trimmed by 6 bases and 6 bases, with 9 bases remaining between them. This CDR3 has 12 amino acids. Germline V gene data show CDR1 as MDHEN and CDR2 as SYDVKM.

Concerning this clonotype: A much larger clone differs from this one at a single base, so this may be a read error. The chain combines TRBV6-2 or TRBV6-3 with TRBJ2-1; TRBD2 agrees at 13 bases. The germline V gene encodes CDR1 MNHEY and CDR2 SVGEGT. The CDR3 consists of 17 residues. The CDR3 is CASSYRAGTSGVNGQFF. The CDR3, as DNA: TGTGCCAGCAGTTACCGCGCCGGGACTAGCGGGGTGAATGGGCAGTTCTTC.

This clonotype was observed at least ten times. The J gene is TRBJ2-7, the V gene TRBV28, with TRBD2 as a possible D gene (6 bases). The V end was cut by 8 bases, the J end by 2 bases, with 16 bases between. The CDR3 consists of 14 residues. Germline-derived CDR1 and CDR2 are MDHEN and SYDVKM. CDR3 nucleotide sequence: TGTGCCAGCGCGGGACCGAGACTTACCTACGAGCAGTACTTC. It specifies CASAGPRLTYEQYF.

This clonotype has at least ten counts. J is TRBJ2-7 and V is TRBV20-1, with D tentatively TRBD2 (5 bases). Trimming left V 7 bases short and J 0 bases short, with 7 bases between. This CDR3 has 11 amino acids. Germline V gives CDR1 DFQATT, CDR2 SNEGSKA (reference sequence). Here the CDR3 reads CSVANSYEQYF. The CDR3, as DNA: TGCAGTGTAGCGAACTCCTACGAGCAGTACTTC.

In its sample, this clonotype was seen many times. The rearrangement joins TRBV7-2 to TRBJ2-3; 10 bases are a match to TRBD2. CDR3 length: 18 residues. Trimming at V came to 6 bases and at J to 3 bases, leaving 15 bases not matched to a gene. Germline CDR1 reads SGHTA; CDR2 reads FQGNSA. CDR3 bases: TGTGCCAGCAGACTCAGGGGCGGGGCTAGCGGGAGTACAGATACGCAGTATTTT. Translating it yields CASRLRGGASGSTDTQYF. Full variable domain (remainder filled in from reference TRBV7-2 and TRBJ2-3): GAGVSQSPSNKVTEKGKDVELRCDPISGHTALYWYRQSLGQGLEFLIYFQGNSAPDKSGLPSDRFSAERTGGSVSTLTIQRTQQEDSAVYLCASRLRGGASGSTDTQYFGPGTRLTVL.

This clonotype has only a few counts. The rearrangement joins TRBV5-1 to TRBJ2-1, with 8 positions matching TRBD2. Germline CDR1 is SGHRS and CDR2 is YFSETQ. The V segment lost 0 bases and the J segment 3 bases; nucleotides outside the gene matches: 5. The CDR3 runs 16 residues. DNA of the CDR3: TGCGCCAGCAGCTTGGAAGGAGCGGGAGTCTACAATGAGCAGTTCTTC. This codes for CASSLEGAGVYNEQFF.

This clonotype was seen many times. The chain recombines TRBV6-5 with TRBJ1-1; possibly TRBD1 for D (5 bases). The CDR3 totals 12 residues. CDR1 and CDR2 (germline): MNHEY, SVGAGI. The V end was cut by 2 bases, the J end by 8 bases, with 9 bases between. The CDR3 region is CASSYPQGEAFF. DNA of the CDR3: TGTGCCAGCAGTTACCCCCAGGGCGAAGCTTTCTTT.

This clonotype showed up many times. The chain couples TRBV7-9 to TRBJ2-2; D ambiguous. The CDR3 loop spans 12 amino acids. Trimming pared 6 bases from V and 3 bases from J, leaving 5 bases between. CDR1 is SEHNR, CDR2 FQNEAQ, per germline (reference sequence). This CDR3 reads CASRYYTGELFF. CDR3 DNA: TGTGCCAGCAGGTACTACACCGGGGAGCTGTTTTTT.

The gene calls are TRBV3-1 and TRBJ2-7; D is undetermined. Germline V gene lookup returns CDR1 LGHDT and CDR2 YNNKEL (reference sequence). V was clipped by 1 base and J by 1 base, with 11 bases between them. The CDR3 length is 15 residues. In nucleotides, the CDR3 is TGTGCCAGCAGCCAAGCGTCAGCCCCTTCCTACGAGCAGTACTTC. It specifies CASSQASAPSYEQYF.

There are many counts of this clonotype. This chain uses TRBV5-5 with TRBJ2-3; D assignment may be TRBD1 or TRBD2 (5 bases each). The CDR3 has 14 residues. Germline values: CDR1 SGHKS, CDR2 YYEKEE (reference sequence). The ends were cut back, 2 bases at V and 0 bases at J, with 7 bases in the middle. The DNA for the CDR3 is TGTGCCAGCAGCTTAAGGGACAGCACAGATACGCAGTATTTT. It codes for CASSLRDSTDTQYF.

This clonotype was picked up many times. The genes are TRBV12-3 or TRBV12-4 and TRBJ1-1; possible D gene TRBD1, 6 bases. The CDR3 runs 17 residues. V lost 6 bases, J lost 5 bases, and 25 bases lay in between. CDR3 DNA: TGTGCCAGCAGCAAATACAGCGGAGGGGGTGTCGGAACTGAAGCTTTCTTT. This sequence encodes CASSKYSGGGVGTEAFF.

This clonotype was detected many times. The gene calls are TRBV2 and TRBJ2-1, with a weak D call TRBD1 (6 bases). V shed 8 bases and J shed 6 bases, with 20 bases lying between them. The CDR3 covers 15 residues. CDR1 is SNHLY and CDR2 is FYNNEI in the germline V gene. CDR3 sequence (DNA): TGTGCCAGCGTCCCCAGGGGCTCCGCGGGCAATGAGCAGTTCTTC. Amino acid sequence: CASVPRGSAGNEQFF.

This clonotype was observed many times. CDR3 residues: CASSSGTPSSYNEQFF. As DNA, the CDR3 is TGTGCCAGCAGTTCCGGGACCCCGAGCTCCTACAATGAGCAGTTCTTC. The V and J genes are TRBV11-2 and TRBJ2-1, with D possibly being TRBD1 or TRBD2 (5 bases each). The CDR3 runs 16 residues. Germline CDR1 is SGHAT and CDR2 is FQNNGV. V dropped 6 bases and J dropped 0 bases, with 15 bases sitting between them.

At least ten counts were recorded for this clonotype. This chain uses TRBV18 with TRBJ2-7, with TRBD1 matching over 9 bases. V shed 8 bases and J 1 base; nucleotides not matched to a gene: 6. This CDR3 region has 14 residues. From germline, CDR1 is KGHSH and CDR2 LQKENI. The CDR3 DNA follows: TGTGCCAGCGCGATGACAGGGGGGTCCTACGAGCAGTACTTC. Protein: CASAMTGGSYEQYF.

This clonotype was counted at least ten times. The genes are TRBV7-9 and TRBJ2-7; TRBD2 is a possible D gene (7 bases). Germline V CDR1 and CDR2: SEHNR, FQNEAQ (reference sequence). V was cut by 0 bases and J by 9 bases, with 24 bases left in between. The CDR3 has 17 residues. The DNA for the CDR3 is TGTGCCAGCAGCTTAGCCGCGCTGGGGGGGCTACTTCGGTTGCAGTACTTC. Translated: CASSLAALGGLLRLQYF.

The rearrangement joins TRBV7-8 to TRBJ2-7; D tentatively reads TRBD1 or TRBD2 (5 bases each). Germline loops: CDR1 SGHVS, CDR2 FQNEAQ. Trimming left V 8 bases short and J 2 bases short, with 13 bases between. The CDR3 length is 13 residues. The CDR3 DNA reads as TGTGCCAGCGGGTTGGGGGTGACCTACGAGCAGTACTTC. Protein: CASGLGVTYEQYF. The full variable domain, in which reference TRBV7-8 and TRBJ2-7 provide the parts outside the CDR3, is GAGVSQSPRYKVAKRGQDVALRCDPISGHVSLFWYQQALGQGPEFLTYFQNEAQLDKSGLPSDRFFAERPEGSVSTLKIQRTQQEDSAVYLCASGLGVTYEQYFGPGTRLTVT.

This clonotype was observed at least ten times. The chain links TRBV12-3 or TRBV12-4 to TRBJ1-1, with unresolved D. This CDR3 contains 13 residues. V lost 6 bases and J lost 4, with 12 bases in between. The CDR3 loop is CASRQSSGTEAFF. Written as DNA, the CDR3 is TGTGCCAGCAGACAGTCCTCGGGCACTGAAGCTTTCTTT.